These 12 T cell receptor beta chains were all obtained from the same sample, sequenced in a study of CD4 T cells in relation to SARS-CoV-2 and coronaviruses. Clones were read by immunoSEQ multiplex PCR, and TCRdb kept only the in-frame ones, dropping some. The sample gives 43,000 or so clones, about four fifths of which show up once; about 1.3% is in the top ten. The antigens these receptors bind are not known. Sample: naive CD4+ T cells from PBMCs, cultured in vitro. Subset noted: naive CD4+ T cells isolated by negative enrichment. These receptors were collected from an adult with COVID-19.

V and J are TRBV9 and TRBJ2-2; D unclear. With 3 bases removed from V and 6 bases from J, the gap between germline ends came to 12 bases. Germline values: CDR1 SGDLS, CDR2 YYNGEE. This CDR3 contains 14 residues. The CDR3: CASSEGIVSGELFF. The CDR3 DNA reads TGTGCCAGCAGCGAAGGAATAGTATCCGGGGAGCTGTTTTTT.

V gene TRBV29-1 combines with J gene TRBJ1-4; TRBD1 agrees at 8 bases. CDR1 is SQVTM, CDR2 ANQGSEA, per germline. The CDR3 contains 13 residues. V lost 4 bases and J lost 6; bases outside the gene matches: 4. The CDR3 DNA sequence: TGCAGCGTTGCCGGACAGGGAGATGAAAAACTGTTTTTT. This sequence encodes CSVAGQGDEKLFF.

The chain couples TRBV5-4 to TRBJ2-1; the match to TRBD2 covers 10 bases. CDR3 length: 16 amino acids. With 4 bases clipped from V and 3 bases from J, the junction kept 7 bases outside the gene matches. The germline V gene encodes CDR1 SGHNT and CDR2 YYREEE (reference sequence). The DNA for the CDR3 is TGTGCCAGCAGCGCCGGGCGGACTAGCGGCTACAATGAGCAGTTCTTC. This sequence encodes CASSAGRTSGYNEQFF.

J is TRBJ1-1 and V is TRBV9; no clear D gene. V was clipped by 4 bases and J by 0 bases, with 13 bases between them. The CDR3 spans 15 residues. Germline loops: CDR1 SGDLS, CDR2 YYNGEE. For the CDR3, the DNA is TGTGCCAGCAGCCGAGACGGAGGGATGAACACTGAAGCTTTCTTT. It specifies CASSRDGGMNTEAFF.

The chain recombines TRBV7-2 with TRBJ2-1; unclear D gene. The CDR3 loop spans 13 amino acids. Germline CDR1 SGHTA, CDR2 FQGNSA. V gave up 1 base and J gave up 7 bases, with 8 bases separating them. CDR3 residues: CASSLGNHNEQFF. The CDR3 DNA follows: TGTGCCAGCAGCTTAGGAAACCATAATGAGCAGTTCTTC. Full variable domain (remainder filled in from reference TRBV7-2 and TRBJ2-1): GAGVSQSPSNKVTEKGKDVELRCDPISGHTALYWYRQSLGQGLEFLIYFQGNSAPDKSGLPSDRFSAERTGGSVSTLTIQRTQQEDSAVYLCASSLGNHNEQFFGPGTRLTVL.

The chain is built from TRBV14 and TRBJ1-1, with no clear D. CDR3 length: 12 residues. In germline, CDR1 is SGHDN, CDR2 FVKESK. With 4 bases removed from V and 11 bases from J, the gap between germline ends came to 14 bases. CDR3 in amino acids: CASSLGRFMAFF. The CDR3 DNA reads as TGTGCCAGCAGCCTTGGACGGTTTATGGCTTTCTTT.

V is TRBV18 and J is TRBJ1-1; TRBD1 matches 8 bases. V lost 6 bases, J lost 4 bases, and 10 bases stayed unmatched. Germline values: CDR1 KGHSH, CDR2 LQKENI. The length of the CDR3 is 15 residues. CDR3 coding DNA: TGTGCCAGCTCGATACAGGGGGTTGATGGCACTGAAGCTTTCTTT. Its translation: CASSIQGVDGTEAFF.

This chain joins TRBV6-4 and TRBJ2-2; 11 nucleotides match TRBD2. J lost 3 bases, V lost 0 bases, and 0 bases had no gene match. The germline V gene encodes CDR1 MRHNA and CDR2 SNTAGT. CDR3 length: 16 residues. CDR3 sequence: CASSDSTSGDTGELFF. DNA for the CDR3: TGTGCCAGCAGTGACTCGACTAGCGGGGACACCGGGGAGCTGTTTTTT.

V usage is TRBV4-3 and J usage is TRBJ1-2; D perhaps matches TRBD1 (6 bases). This CDR3 has 16 amino acids. V was trimmed by 2 bases and J by 0 bases, leaving 13 bases between them. Germline V gives CDR1 LGHNA, CDR2 YSLEER. CDR3 region: CASSQISGVTNYGYTF. The CDR3 DNA follows: TGCGCCAGCAGCCAAATTTCAGGGGTCACTAACTATGGCTACACCTTC.

J is TRBJ2-3 and V is TRBV6-5, with 7 nucleotides matching TRBD2. The CDR3 runs to 14 residues. CDR1 and CDR2 from the germline V gene are MNHEY and SVGAGI. Germline trimming cut 7 bases from V and 1 base from J; bases unmatched to any gene: 5. The CDR3 sequence is CASKLAWGTDTQYF. CDR3 bases: TGTGCCAGCAAACTAGCGTGGGGCACAGATACGCAGTATTTT.

V gene TRBV20-1 combines with J gene TRBJ2-5; D is perhaps TRBD2 (6 bases). Germline V lookup: CDR1 DFQATT, CDR2 SNEGSKA (reference sequence). CDR3 length: 13 residues. Trimming cost V 3 bases and J 11 bases, with 19 bases left between them. DNA of the CDR3: TGCAGTGCTAGTCGGGAGACCCATGCTTCGCAGTACTTC. This codes for CSASRETHASQYF.

The chain has TRBV3-1 (or the pseudogene TRBV3-2) and TRBJ1-3; D possibly corresponds to TRBD1 (5 bases). The CDR3 runs to 12 residues. Germline CDR1 LGHDT, CDR2 YNNKEL (reference sequence). V gave up 5 bases and J gave up 4 bases, with 6 bases separating them. The CDR3: CASSGAGNTIYF. CDR3 nucleotide sequence: TGTGCCAGCAGCGGGGCGGGAAACACCATATATTTT.